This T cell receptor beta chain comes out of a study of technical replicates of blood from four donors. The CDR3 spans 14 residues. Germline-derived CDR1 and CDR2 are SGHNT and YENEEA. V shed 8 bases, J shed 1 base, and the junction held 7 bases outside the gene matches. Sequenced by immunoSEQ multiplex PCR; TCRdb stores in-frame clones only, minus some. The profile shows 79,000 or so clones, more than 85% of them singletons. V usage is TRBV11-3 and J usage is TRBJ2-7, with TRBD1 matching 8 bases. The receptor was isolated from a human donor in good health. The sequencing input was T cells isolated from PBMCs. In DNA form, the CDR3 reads TGTGCCAGCTCCCGGACAGGGTTGTCCTACGAGCAGTACTTC. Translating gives CASSRTGLSYEQYF.